At least ten counts were recorded for the clone carrying this T cell receptor beta chain. The antigen is undetermined. These data originate in a study of T cells in Graves' hyperthyroidism and ophthalmopathy. Study-level points and caveats: From stable hyperthyroidism, ophthalmopathy was separated by a 13 V-J model.

Researchers amplified the TCR beta CDR3 regions from RNA transcripts. HTBI primers were employed in a first-round RT-PCR of the TCR CDR3. From the multiplex PCR reads, TCRdb called clonotypes with MiXCR, one entry per CDR3 protein. In the table there are 300,000 or so distinct CDR3 sequences, over 15% of which are singletons. The source of the PBMCs was 10 ml of fresh peripheral blood. This CDR3 has 13 residues. The V gene lost 2 bases and the J gene lost 3 bases, with 8 bases spanning the gap. Germline V gene data show CDR1 as SNHLY and CDR2 as FYNNEI. The chain couples TRBV2 to TRBJ2-7, with D hard to call. This receptor was identified in a woman aged 55-70 years with Graves' ophthalmopathy. The material sequenced was blood. The chain's CDR3 is CASSEQVSYEQYF. The DNA of the CDR3 is TGTGCCAGCAGTGAACAAGTTAGCTACGAGCAGTACTTC.